This is a list of T cell receptor beta chains from one sample in a study of CD8 T cells in ankylosing spondylitis. TCRdb fed the 5' RACE reads into MiXCR, producing one record per CDR3 protein. Among more than 25,000 distinct CDR3 sequences, approximately 14% were seen once, and the ten largest hold 36%. Sequenced input: blood. These receptors all stem from a male donor with ankylosing spondylitis or in good health (not recorded which). Both conserved end residues are part of each CDR3. Some rows mark clone size as missing; the rest say once, few, many or name a class of expanded clone.

clone_size | j_call | v_call | cdr3_aa
few | TRBJ2-2 | TRBV4-3 | CASSQGSGGSNTGELFF
once | TRBJ2-1 | TRBV7-3 | CASSLSGSYNEQFF
few | TRBJ2-3 | TRBV13 | CASTENYTQYF
NA | TRBJ2-1 | TRBV25-1 | CASSRGGGSYNEQFF
NA | TRBJ2-1 | TRBV7-3 | CASSLVQSSNEQFF
few | TRBJ2-3 | TRBV4-3 | CASSQGTWDTQYF
many | TRBJ2-1 | TRBV20-1 | CSARRESVVSAYNEQFF
NA | TRBJ2-2 | TRBV7-2 | CASSSGRTGIRELFF
NA | TRBJ2-3 | TRBV4-2 | CASSLRTSGSTQYF
NA | TRBJ2-1 | TRBV4-1 | CASSQADRDNEQFF
few | TRBJ2-1 | TRBV27 | CASRSSYNEQFF
few | TRBJ2-1 | TRBV15 | CATSKGESSYNEQFF
NA | TRBJ2-7 | TRBV28 | CASRGGPPYEQYF
few | TRBJ2-2 | TRBV9 | CASSGQYTGELFF
NA | TRBJ1-4 | TRBV28 | CASSLDSLNEKLFF
NA | TRBJ1-5 | TRBV11-2 | CASSLGRSGDQPQHF
few | TRBJ1-1 | TRBV7-2 | CASSQGNTEAFF
NA | TRBJ2-2 | TRBV12-3/TRBV12-4 | CASSPGHGTGELFF
few | TRBJ2-1 | TRBV6-2/TRBV6-3 | CASSQRRRLAGGSNEQFF
NA | TRBJ2-3 | TRBV6-4 | CASSEQGSADTQYF
NA | TRBJ2-1 | TRBV5-5 | CASSHGQGIDEQFF
NA | TRBJ2-7 | TRBV14 | CASSQGARGTGEQYF
few | TRBJ2-7 | TRBV29-1 | CSVGSAGVWYEQYF
few | TRBJ2-2 | TRBV20-1 | CSARVGGTGELFF
many | TRBJ1-1 | TRBV30 | CAWSAAGLRYTEAFF